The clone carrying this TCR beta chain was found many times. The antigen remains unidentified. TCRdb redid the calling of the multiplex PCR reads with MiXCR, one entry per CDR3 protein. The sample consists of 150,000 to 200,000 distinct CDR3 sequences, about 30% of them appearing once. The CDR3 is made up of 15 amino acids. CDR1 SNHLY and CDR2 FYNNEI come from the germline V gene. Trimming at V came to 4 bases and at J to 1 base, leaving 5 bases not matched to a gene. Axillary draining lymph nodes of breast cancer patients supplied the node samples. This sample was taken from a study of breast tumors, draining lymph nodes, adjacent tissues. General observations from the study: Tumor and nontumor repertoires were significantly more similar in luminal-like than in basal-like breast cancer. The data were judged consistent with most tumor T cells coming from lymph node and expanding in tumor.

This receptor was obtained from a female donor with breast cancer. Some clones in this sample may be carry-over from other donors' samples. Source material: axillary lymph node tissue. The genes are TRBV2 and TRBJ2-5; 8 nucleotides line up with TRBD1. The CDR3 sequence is CASSASRGLQETQYF. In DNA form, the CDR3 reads TGTGCCAGCAGTGCGAGCAGGGGGCTCCAAGAGACCCAGTACTTC.